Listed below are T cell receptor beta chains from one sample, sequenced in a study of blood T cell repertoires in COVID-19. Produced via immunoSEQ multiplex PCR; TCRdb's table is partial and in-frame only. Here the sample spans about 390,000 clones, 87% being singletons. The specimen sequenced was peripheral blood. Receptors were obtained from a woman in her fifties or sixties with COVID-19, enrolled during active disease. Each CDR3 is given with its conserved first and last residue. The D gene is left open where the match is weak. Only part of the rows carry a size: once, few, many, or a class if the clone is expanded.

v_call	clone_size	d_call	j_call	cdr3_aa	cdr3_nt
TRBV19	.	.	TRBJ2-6	CASSIDPVANVLTF	TGTGCCAGTAGTATAGATCCGGTCGCCAACGTCCTGACTTTC
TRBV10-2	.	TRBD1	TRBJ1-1	CASSEEGGLSEAFF	TGCGCCAGCAGTGAGGAAGGGGGCTTGTCTGAAGCTTTCTTT
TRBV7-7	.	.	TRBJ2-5	CASSLTAQETQYF	TGTGCCAGCAGCTTGACAGCTCAAGAGACCCAGTACTTC
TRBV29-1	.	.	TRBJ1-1	CSGGDTEAFF	TGCAGCGGCGGGGACACTGAAGCTTTCTTT
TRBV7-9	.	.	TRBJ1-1	CASSLAAGAGDTEAFF	TGTGCCAGCAGCTTAGCTGCGGGGGCGGGGGACACTGAAGCTTTCTTT
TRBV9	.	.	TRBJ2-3	CASSETGGGTDTQYF	TGTGCCAGCAGCGAAACGGGGGGCGGCACAGATACGCAGTATTTT
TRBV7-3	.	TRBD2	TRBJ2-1	CASSSSGGNEQFF	TGTGCCAGCAGCTCTAGCGGGGGGAATGAGCAGTTCTTC
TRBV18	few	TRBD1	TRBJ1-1	CASSPEGQRTEAFF	TGTGCCAGCTCACCAGAGGGACAGAGGACTGAAGCTTTCTTT
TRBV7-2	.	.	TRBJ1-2	CASSLASKSLIGYTF	TGTGCCAGCAGCTTAGCTAGCAAATCCCTTATAGGCTACACCTTC
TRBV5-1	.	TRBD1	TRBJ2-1	CASSLDDRGTAGNEQFF	TGCGCCAGCAGCTTGGACGACAGGGGTACAGCGGGTAATGAGCAGTTCTTC
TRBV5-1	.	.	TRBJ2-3	CASSLAAGSTDTQYF	TGCGCCAGCAGCTTGGCCGCAGGTAGCACAGATACGCAGTATTTT
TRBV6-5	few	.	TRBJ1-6	CASRITGSPLHF	TGTGCCAGCAGAATAACAGGGTCACCCCTCCACTTT
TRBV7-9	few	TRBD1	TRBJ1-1	CASSKGQGVTEAFF	TGTGCCAGCAGCAAAGGACAGGGGGTAACTGAAGCTTTCTTT
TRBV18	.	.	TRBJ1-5	CASSPRAGDRPQHF	TGTGCCAGCTCACCAAGGGCAGGGGATAGGCCCCAGCATTTT
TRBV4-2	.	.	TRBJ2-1	CASSQDPTGNEQFF	TGTGCCAGCAGCCAAGACCCGACAGGCAATGAGCAGTTCTTC
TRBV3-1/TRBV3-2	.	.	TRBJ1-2	CASSQGLSDRPYGYTF	TGTGCCAGCAGCCAAGGTCTAAGCGACAGGCCTTATGGCTACACCTTC
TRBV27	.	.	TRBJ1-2	CASSSETGLRRVAYTF	TGTGCCAGCAGTTCTGAGACAGGCCTTCGCCGGGTCGCCTACACCTTC
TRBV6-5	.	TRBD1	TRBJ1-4	CASSYWGQGGEKLFF	TGTGCCAGCAGTTACTGGGGACAGGGGGGTGAAAAACTGTTTTTT
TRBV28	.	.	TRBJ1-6	CASSWGLRASSYNSPLHF	TGTGCCAGCAGTTGGGGACTCAGGGCGAGCTCCTATAATTCACCCCTCCACTTT
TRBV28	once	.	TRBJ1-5	CASNPGGVLNQPQHF	TGTGCCAGCAACCCTGGCGGGGTCCTCAATCAGCCCCAGCATTTT
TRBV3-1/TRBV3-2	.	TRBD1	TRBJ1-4	CASSPSDRGREKLFF	TGTGCCAGCAGCCCCTCAGACAGGGGGCGTGAAAAACTGTTTTTT
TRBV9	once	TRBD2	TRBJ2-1	CASGRTSGSNEQFF	TGTGCCAGCGGGCGGACTAGCGGATCCAATGAGCAGTTCTTC
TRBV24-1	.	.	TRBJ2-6	CATTGQDKETGANVLTF	TGTGCCACCACCGGGCAGGACAAAGAAACTGGGGCCAACGTCCTGACTTTC
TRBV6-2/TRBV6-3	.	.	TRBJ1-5	CASSYGQGNMGNQPQHF	TGTGCCAGCAGTTACGGCCAGGGTAATATGGGGAATCAGCCCCAGCATTTT
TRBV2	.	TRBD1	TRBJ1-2	CASSAGTGFARVYGYTF	TGTGCCAGCAGTGCCGGGACAGGGTTTGCGCGAGTCTATGGCTACACCTTC
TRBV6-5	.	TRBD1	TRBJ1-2	CASSYRDRVSNGYTF	TGTGCCAGCAGTTATAGGGACAGGGTCTCGAATGGCTACACCTTC
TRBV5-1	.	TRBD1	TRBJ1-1	CASSLLDRATEAFF	TGCGCCAGCAGCTTACTGGACAGGGCCACTGAAGCTTTCTTT
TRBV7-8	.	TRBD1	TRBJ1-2	CASNNGDRGSYGYTF	TGTGCCAGCAACAACGGGGACAGGGGATCCTATGGCTACACCTTC
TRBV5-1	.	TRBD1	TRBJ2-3	CASSLDPGTGITDTQYF	TGCGCCAGCAGCTTGGACCCAGGGACAGGTATTACAGATACGCAGTATTTT
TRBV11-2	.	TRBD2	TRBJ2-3	CASSFGGGVPGTDTQYF	TGTGCCAGCAGCTTCGGCGGGGGGGTCCCCGGCACAGATACGCAGTATTTT
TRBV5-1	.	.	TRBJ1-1	CASSLGGGYTEAFF	TGCGCCAGCAGCTTGGGTGGCGGTTACACTGAAGCTTTCTTT
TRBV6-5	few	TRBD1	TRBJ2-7	CASSRDRGGYEQYF	TGTGCCAGCAGCAGGGACAGGGGAGGTTACGAGCAGTACTTC
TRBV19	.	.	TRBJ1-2	CASSLDRFNYGYTF	TGTGCCAGTAGCCTCGACAGGTTCAACTATGGCTACACCTTC
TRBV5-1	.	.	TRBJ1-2	CASSMFRGSGYTF	TGCGCCAGCAGCATGTTCAGGGGTAGCGGCTACACCTTC
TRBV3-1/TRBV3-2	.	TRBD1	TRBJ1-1	CASSRSGTGVLAFF	TGTGCCAGCAGCCGGTCCGGGACAGGGGTCTTGGCTTTCTTT
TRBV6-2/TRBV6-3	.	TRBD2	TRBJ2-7	CASSSHPSGGRSSYEQYF	TGTGCCAGCAGTTCCCATCCTAGCGGGGGCCGGAGCTCCTACGAGCAGTACTTC
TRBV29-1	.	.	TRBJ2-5	CSVVRGQETQYF	TGCAGCGTTGTACGGGGCCAAGAGACCCAGTACTTC
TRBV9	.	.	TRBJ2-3	CASSVESRGTQYF	TGTGCCAGCAGCGTTGAGTCCCGAGGTACGCAGTATTTT
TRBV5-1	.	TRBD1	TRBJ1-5	CASSPQGASNQPQHF	TGCGCCAGCAGCCCCCAGGGGGCGAGCAATCAGCCCCAGCATTTT
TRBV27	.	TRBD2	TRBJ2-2	CASSSRSSGGAIGELFF	TGTGCCAGCAGTTCCCGGTCTAGCGGGGGGGCCATCGGGGAGCTGTTTTTT
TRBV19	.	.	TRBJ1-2	CASSESTGRTF	TGTGCCAGTAGTGAATCGACAGGCCGAACCTTC